The entry below describes one T cell receptor (beta chain). Its target is unknown. This record belongs to a study of cytomegalovirus exposure and HLA in healthy donors. This CDR3 contains 15 residues. The V gene's germline CDR1 is SGHRS and CDR2 YFSETQ. J gave up 3 bases and V 0 bases, and 5 bases lay outside the gene matches. The PCR used 60 Vbeta and 13 Jbeta primers. Clones were read by immunoSEQ multiplex PCR, and TCRdb kept only the in-frame ones, dropping some. This sample yields 120,000 or so clones, of which more than 70% are seen a single time; more than 15% belongs to the top ten. Study-wide findings and caveats: A previous analysis found most TCR beta V segments productive roughly 87% or roughly 30% of the time. Cytomegalovirus-associated status was assigned to about 180 TCR beta chains. In a later analysis, TCR beta V- and J-gene trimming was associated with a missense DCLRE1C variant. DRB1 showed the most TCR associations and HLA-C the fewest in a later analysis, as rates varied by HLA locus.

J is TRBJ2-7 and V is TRBV5-1, with TRBD1 matching over 8 bases. Input material: PBMCs. This TCR derives from a man over 45 in good health and CMV-seropositive. In DNA form, the CDR3 reads TGCGCCAGCAGCTTGGCGGACAGGGACGGCTACGAGCAGTACTTC. Translated, it gives CASSLADRDGYEQYF. Variable domain in full (rest from reference TRBV5-1 and TRBJ2-7): KAGVTQTPRYLIKTRGQQVTLSCSPISGHRSVSWYQQTPGQGLQFLFEYFSETQRNKGNFPGRFSGRQFSNSRSEMNVSTLELGDSALYLCASSLADRDGYEQYFGPGTRLTVT.